The present entry profiles one TCR beta chain with its context. Both 60 Vbeta primers and 13 Jbeta primers went into the PCR. Sequencing used immunoSEQ multiplex PCR; TCRdb keeps in-frame clones, though not all of them. The table records some 250,000 clones, around 80% of them present only once. This CDR3 is built from 16 residues. This record comes from a study of cytomegalovirus exposure and HLA in healthy donors. Sequenced sample: PBMCs. The TCR was taken from a woman aged 55 to 70 in good health and CMV-seropositive. This rearrangement joins TRBV21-1 to TRBJ1-2. TRBV21-1 is given as a pseudogene. The CDR3 loop reads CASSKGWGRENYGYTF. Here the CDR3 DNA reads TGTGCCAGCAGCAAAGGATGGGGGCGGGAGAACTATGGCTACACCTTC.